The 7 T cell receptor beta chains given below trace back to one sample, sequenced in a study of T cells after yellow fever vaccination. MiXCR was run by TCRdb on the 5' RACE reads, yielding one entry per CDR3 protein. This sample yields 150,000 to 200,000 distinct CDR3 sequences, of which about 11% are seen a single time; around 34% belongs to the top ten. This sample comprised CD8+ T cells sorted from PBMCs, obtained 15 days after the yellow fever booster vaccination. These receptors were taken from a man aged 18 to 30 who received the YFV17D yellow fever vaccine.

This clonotype was found many times. The rearrangement joins TRBV5-1 to TRBJ2-5; D is uncertain. This CDR3 has 12 residues. Trimming shortened V by 5 bases and J by 2 bases, and 7 bases separated the two germline ends. CDR1 is SGHRS, CDR2 YFSETQ, per germline. The CDR3 coding sequence is TGCGCCAGCAGAGTCAATCAAGAGACCCAGTACTTC. It is translated as CASRVNQETQYF. Full variable domain (missing parts from reference TRBV5-1 and TRBJ2-5): KAGVTQTPRYLIKTRGQQVTLSCSPISGHRSVSWYQQTPGQGLQFLFEYFSETQRNKGNFPGRFSGRQFSNSRSEMNVSTLELGDSALYLCASRVNQETQYFGPGTRLLVL.

This clonotype was seen a handful of times. The J gene is TRBJ1-3, the V gene TRBV7-2, with D possibly being TRBD1 (5 bases). The V and J ends lost 4 bases and 7 bases respectively, with 8 bases between them. Germline CDR1 and CDR2: SGHTA and FQGNSA. The CDR3 loop spans 12 amino acids. For the CDR3, the DNA is TGTGCCAGCAGCTGGGGACGGAACACCATATATTTT. As protein: CASSWGRNTIYF.

This clonotype turned up a few times. The chain couples TRBV9 to TRBJ1-4; unclear D gene. The CDR3 spans 15 residues. Trimming cost V 3 bases and J 2 bases, with 11 bases left between them. Germline V gene sequence: CDR1 SGDLS, CDR2 YYNGEE. CDR3 DNA: TGTGCCAGCAGCGCTAGGATGCGGACTAATGAAAAACTGTTTTTT. It is translated as CASSARMRTNEKLFF.

This clonotype was counted only a few times. The chain uses TRBV3-1 and TRBJ2-5; D ambiguous. The V end lost 1 base, the J end lost 2 bases, and 11 bases lay between the germline ends. The CDR3 length is 15 residues. Looked up from germline, CDR1 is LGHDT and CDR2 is YNNKEL (reference sequence). The CDR3 here is CASSQGSLHQETQYF. The DNA for the CDR3 is TGTGCCAGCAGCCAAGGAAGCTTGCATCAAGAGACCCAGTACTTC.

This clonotype was picked up a small number of times. The chain joins TRBV7-2 to TRBJ2-3; 12 nucleotides align to TRBD2. CDR3 length: 15 amino acids. CDR1 SGHTA and CDR2 FQGNSA come from the germline V gene. The trim removed 7 bases at V and 2 bases at J, leaving 4 bases unmatched. CDR3 protein: CASTPSGGVTDTQYF. CDR3 coding DNA: TGTGCCAGCACCCCTAGCGGGGGGGTCACAGATACGCAGTATTTT.

This clonotype was counted at least ten times. J is TRBJ2-5 and V is TRBV13, with a possible D match to TRBD2 (6 bases). This CDR3 region has 15 residues. CDR1 and CDR2 from the germline V gene are PRHDT and FYEKMQ (reference sequence). The germline V and J ends were trimmed by 2 bases and 1 base, with 11 bases remaining between them. The CDR3 coding sequence is TGTGCCAGCAGCTTATTCCGGGGGACCCAAGAGACCCAGTACTTC. Residues: CASSLFRGTQETQYF.

The chain couples TRBV6-2 or TRBV6-3 to TRBJ1-5; TRBD1 matches 7 bases. The CDR3 totals 18 residues. V was pared by 2 bases and J by 2 bases, with 12 bases of the junction left unmatched. Germline V gives CDR1 MNHEY, CDR2 SVGEGT. The chain's CDR3 is CASSYPFSTGRRNQPQHF. CDR3 nucleotide sequence: TGTGCCAGCAGTTACCCATTTTCGACAGGGCGGCGCAATCAGCCCCAGCATTTT.